The 16 T cell receptor beta chains below all came from one sample that was sequenced in a study of shared clonotypes between healthy human individuals. Libraries were prepared by immunoSEQ multiplex PCR; TCRdb keeps only in-frame clonotypes and omits some of them. Found here are roughly 200,000 clones, 65% to 70% of them singletons; the top ten hold about 10%. Sequencing was done on a sample of memory CD4+ T cells sorted from blood. Subset reported: CD45RA-negative fraction. These receptors were collected from a man aged 25 to 40 in good health.

The chain couples TRBV5-1 to TRBJ2-7; 11 nucleotides line up with TRBD2. This CDR3 contains 13 residues. Germline V gives CDR1 SGHRS, CDR2 YFSETQ. Trimming removed 7 bases from V and 5 bases from J; junction bases left unmatched: 5. CDR3 protein: CASQLAGVHEQYF. The CDR3 region has the DNA TGCGCCAGCCAACTAGCGGGAGTCCACGAGCAGTACTTC.

The chain uses TRBV7-3 and TRBJ2-3; TRBD2 aligns across 8 bases. Trimming removed 1 base from V and 1 base from J; junction bases left unmatched: 4. Germline CDR1 is SGHTA and CDR2 is FQGTGA. This CDR3 region has 16 residues. The CDR3 sequence is CASSLSGRIGTDTQYF. The CDR3 bases are TGTGCCAGCAGCTTAAGCGGGAGGATAGGCACAGATACGCAGTATTTT.

The chain uses TRBV30 and TRBJ2-2, with 7 bases fitting TRBD2. The CDR3 is 14 amino acids. J gave up 6 bases and V 7 bases, and 11 bases lay outside the gene matches. Germline loops: CDR1 GTSNPN, CDR2 SVGIG (reference sequence). Here the CDR3 DNA reads TGTGCCTTGGCCGGGGGAGGGCCCCCCGGGGAGCTGTTTTTT. It translates to CALAGGGPPGELFF.

The chain employs TRBV11-2 and TRBJ1-2, with D possibly being TRBD1 (6 bases). The V end was cut by 0 bases, the J end by 7 bases, with 12 bases between. The germline CDR1 and CDR2 sequences are SGHAT and FQNNGV. CDR3 length: 14 residues. The CDR3 DNA follows: TGTGCCAGCAGCTTAGACGTCAGGGGATCTGGCTACACCTTC. It translates to CASSLDVRGSGYTF.

The J gene is TRBJ2-5, the V gene TRBV27; TRBD1 matches 7 bases. Trimming cost V 6 bases and J 5 bases; bases outside gene matches: 9. The germline CDR1 and CDR2 sequences are MNHEY and SMNVEV (reference sequence). The CDR3 extends over 14 amino acids. The CDR3 protein is CASSPDRDGETQYF. DNA for the CDR3: TGTGCCAGCAGCCCCGACAGGGACGGGGAGACCCAGTACTTC.

This clone occurred a few times. The chain couples TRBV2 to TRBJ2-1, with a tentative D call TRBD2 (6 bases). Trimming stripped 8 bases from V and 3 bases from J, with 20 bases between. The CDR3 loop spans 16 amino acids. CDR1 and CDR2 from the germline V gene are SNHLY and FYNNEI. CDR3 nucleotide sequence: TGTGCCAGCGCCCCCCGGGAGCGGCCAGTCTACAATGAGCAGTTCTTC. Its translation is CASAPRERPVYNEQFF.

The chain couples TRBV29-1 to TRBJ2-3, with 14 bases matching TRBD2. After removal of 6 bases from V and 5 bases from J, the junction contained 4 bases not matched to a gene. There are 14 residues in the CDR3. Per the germline V gene, CDR1 is SQVTM and CDR2 is ANQGSEA. CDR3 in amino acids: CSVGTSGSLDTQYF. In nucleotides, the CDR3 is TGCAGCGTCGGGACTAGCGGGAGTTTAGATACGCAGTATTTT.

The chain joins TRBV28 to TRBJ2-5; no clear D. The germline V gene encodes CDR1 MDHEN and CDR2 SYDVKM. CDR3 length equals 13 residues. V lost 7 bases and J 0 bases, leaving 9 bases between the germline ends. CDR3 nucleotide sequence: TGTGCCAGCACTGAGATCCACCAAGAGACCCAGTACTTC. Its protein product is CASTEIHQETQYF. The variable domain in full, with the rest retrieved from reference TRBV28 and TRBJ2-5, is DVKVTQSSRYLVKRTGEKVFLECVQDMDHENMFWYRQDPGLGLRLIYFSYDVKMKEKGDIPEGYSVSREKKERFSLILESASTNQTSMYLCASTEIHQETQYFGPGTRLLVL.

This chain joins TRBV5-6 and TRBJ1-5; a weak D match, TRBD1 (5 bases). This CDR3 is 15 amino acids long. With 4 bases removed from V and 6 bases from J, the gap between germline ends came to 17 bases. Looked up from germline, CDR1 is SGHDT and CDR2 is YYEEEE. CDR3 bases: TGTGCCAGCAGCGTGTGGGGGAGTCTCGGTCAGCCCCAGCATTTT. The encoded protein is CASSVWGSLGQPQHF.

This rearrangement joins TRBV18 to TRBJ2-7, with D perhaps matching TRBD1 (6 bases). CDR1 and CDR2 (germline): KGHSH, LQKENI. The V end lost 6 bases, the J end lost 3 bases, and 18 bases lay between the germline ends. The CDR3 has 15 residues. DNA for the CDR3: TGTGCCAGCTCGTCGAATGCAGGGGTTCGCTACGAGCAGTACTTC. As protein: CASSSNAGVRYEQYF. Full variable domain (outside the CDR3, taken from reference TRBV18 and TRBJ2-7): NAGVMQNPRHLVRRRGQEARLRCSPMKGHSHVYWYRQLPEEGLKFMVYLQKENIIDESGMPKERFSAEFPKEGPSILRIQQVVRGDSAAYFCASSSNAGVRYEQYFGPGTRLTVT.

This clone was seen many times. The chain uses TRBV7-2 and TRBJ1-1; D is perhaps TRBD1 (5 bases). Trimming shortened V by 5 bases and J by 2 bases, and 15 bases separated the two germline ends. This CDR3 is built from 15 residues. Germline CDR1 reads SGHTA; CDR2 reads FQGNSA. The CDR3 here is CASSVQGQLNTEAFF. The CDR3 bases are TGTGCCAGCAGCGTTCAAGGACAACTTAACACTGAAGCTTTCTTT.

The chain is built from TRBV7-2 and TRBJ2-1; a weak D match, TRBD2 (6 bases). The length of the CDR3 is 16 residues. Germline V gene data show CDR1 as SGHTA and CDR2 as FQGNSA. Trimming pared 5 bases from V and 0 bases from J, leaving 14 bases between. The CDR3 coding sequence is TGTGCCAGCAGCCGGACTTTAGCGGACTCCTACAATGAGCAGTTCTTC. This encodes CASSRTLADSYNEQFF.

The rearrangement joins TRBV18 to TRBJ2-7, with unresolved D. The CDR3 extends over 15 amino acids. Trimming shortened V by 3 bases and J by 5 bases, and 17 bases separated the two germline ends. Looked up from germline, CDR1 is KGHSH and CDR2 is LQKENI. The CDR3 DNA is TGTGCCAGCTCACCCCAGCGACTTATCGAGAACGAGCAGTACTTC. Translation: CASSPQRLIENEQYF.

In the case of this clone: Other DNA sequences in the same sample also yield this CDR3. The chain has TRBV7-9 and TRBJ1-5; the D is unclear. The germline V and J ends were trimmed by 1 base and 3 bases, with 1 base remaining between them. Germline V CDR1 and CDR2: SEHNR, FQNEAQ (reference sequence). The CDR3 runs to 12 residues. CDR3 amino acids: CASSLDNQPQHF. For the CDR3, the DNA is TGTGCCAGCAGCTTAGACAATCAGCCCCAGCATTTT.

The chain carries TRBV6-1 and TRBJ1-2; D is uncertain. The germline V gene has CDR1 MNHNS and CDR2 SASEGT. The CDR3 loop spans 14 amino acids. The V end was cut by 8 bases, the J end by 4 bases, with 17 bases between. The CDR3 DNA reads as TGTGCCAGCGTAACAAGCAGTCGGGTCTATGGCTACACCTTC. Protein product: CASVTSSRVYGYTF.

The chain joins TRBV5-1 to TRBJ2-7, with D possibly being TRBD2 (5 bases). The CDR3 extends over 15 amino acids. CDR1 and CDR2 from the germline V gene are SGHRS and YFSETQ. V was pared by 2 bases and J by 2 bases, with 14 bases between. CDR3 residues: CASSFRSSGAYEQYF. In DNA form, the CDR3 reads TGCGCCAGCAGCTTTCGGTCCAGCGGAGCCTACGAGCAGTACTTC. Looking up the rest from reference TRBV5-1 and TRBJ2-7 gives the full variable domain: KAGVTQTPRYLIKTRGQQVTLSCSPISGHRSVSWYQQTPGQGLQFLFEYFSETQRNKGNFPGRFSGRQFSNSRSEMNVSTLELGDSALYLCASSFRSSGAYEQYFGPGTRLTVT.